A single sample is the source of the 16 T cell receptor beta chains below, sequenced in a study of blood T cell repertoires in COVID-19 (dated by TCRdb to about 2020). The library was prepared using the immunoSEQ multiplex PCR assay. The table comes from immuneACCESS by way of TCRdb, which keeps in-frame sequences with V and J called. Part of the clones is missing from these tables; in studies checked, under half for an unresolved V gene and the rest for unknown reasons. The sample table lists 80,000 to 100,000 clones, approximately 74% of them with a count of one. The top ten constitute roughly 3.9% of the sample. Sequencing was carried out using peripheral blood. These receptors all come from a man in his sixties or seventies with COVID-19, enrolled during active disease.

The chain links TRBV18 to TRBJ2-3; maybe TRBD1 (5 bases). This CDR3 is 15 amino acids long. The germline CDR1 and CDR2 sequences are KGHSH and LQKENI. V was pared by 1 base and J by 2 bases, with 10 bases between. CDR3 region: CASSPRRQNTDTQYF. The CDR3 nucleotides are TGTGCCAGCTCACCACGTAGACAGAACACAGATACGCAGTATTTT.

Here the CDR3 DNA reads TGTGCCAGTAGTGCGGACAGGGGAGGAACAGATACGCAGTATTTT. It translates to CASSADRGGTDTQYF. This sequence joins TRBV19 and TRBJ2-3; TRBD1 matches 9 bases. The J segment lost 3 bases and the V segment lost 5 bases, leaving 6 bases of the junction unmatched. CDR3 length: 15 amino acids. Germline V gene lookup returns CDR1 LNHDA and CDR2 SQIVND (reference sequence).

This chain joins TRBV28 and TRBJ1-2, with 9 bases identical to TRBD1. In germline, CDR1 is MDHEN, CDR2 SYDVKM. Unmatched junction bases numbered 5, after V lost 5 bases and J lost 4 bases. The CDR3 has 14 residues. CDR3 coding DNA: TGTGCCAGCAGTCCCCGGGACAGGGCCTATGGCTACACCTTC. Protein sequence: CASSPRDRAYGYTF.

This clone was counted once. The chain is built from TRBV3-1 (or the pseudogene TRBV3-2) and TRBJ2-7; perhaps TRBD1 as D (5 bases). Germline CDR1 LGHDT, CDR2 YNNKEL (reference sequence). The V end was cut by 1 base, the J end by 6 bases, with 10 bases between. This CDR3 region has 13 residues. CDR3 sequence: CASSQATVSEQYF. The CDR3 DNA is TGTGCCAGCAGCCAAGCGACAGTCAGCGAGCAGTACTTC.

This sequence joins TRBV11-3 and TRBJ2-3, with D possibly TRBD1 on 7 matching bases. V was trimmed by 4 bases and J by 2 bases, leaving 13 bases between them. Germline CDR1 and CDR2: SGHNT and YENEEA. The CDR3 is made up of 15 amino acids. CDR3 sequence (DNA): TGTGCCAGCAGCTCAGGGGGGCAGCCCACAGATACGCAGTATTTT. Its protein is CASSSGGQPTDTQYF.

The chain links TRBV5-6 to TRBJ1-5; 7 bases map to TRBD1. The ends lost 2 bases at V and 3 bases at J; junction bases unmatched: 8. The germline V gene has CDR1 SGHDT and CDR2 YYEEEE. The CDR3 spans 16 residues. The CDR3 bases are TGTGCCAGCAGCTTATTTAGGGGACAGCACAATCAGCCCCAGCATTTT. This gives the protein CASSLFRGQHNQPQHF.

The chain couples TRBV4-3 to TRBJ2-7; 8 nucleotides match TRBD1. The germline V gene has CDR1 LGHNA and CDR2 YSLEER. V lost 3 bases and J lost 0; bases outside the gene matches: 7. The CDR3 runs 16 residues. The CDR3: CASSQSGTGSSYEQYF. CDR3 nucleotides: TGCGCCAGCAGCCAGAGTGGGACAGGCAGCTCCTACGAGCAGTACTTC.

The chain employs TRBV11-2 and TRBJ1-5; 8 positions match TRBD1. The germline gives CDR1 SGHAT, CDR2 FQNNGV. V lost 4 bases, J lost 7 bases, and 9 bases stayed unmatched. This CDR3 region has 15 residues. The CDR3 region is CASSSTGGRGQPQHF. The DNA of the CDR3 is TGTGCCAGCAGCTCTACAGGGGGAAGAGGGCAGCCCCAGCATTTT.

The chain recombines TRBV4-3 with TRBJ2-2, with D uncertain. This CDR3 has 16 amino acids. CDR1 and CDR2 (germline): LGHNA, YSLEER. With 0 bases removed from V and 6 bases from J, the gap between germline ends came to 14 bases. CDR3 loop: CASSQEVARMSGELFF. The CDR3 DNA reads as TGCGCCAGCAGCCAAGAGGTAGCTAGAATGTCCGGGGAGCTGTTTTTT.

In this sample, this clone turned up once. The chain recombines TRBV7-3 with TRBJ2-3; 9 bases map to TRBD2. Germline V gene data show CDR1 as SGHTA and CDR2 as FQGTGA. Losses at the gene ends were 1 base for V and 5 bases for J; bases not matched to a gene: 7. This CDR3 has 16 residues. The CDR3 nucleotides read TGTGCCAGCAGCTTAAGAGATAGCGGGAGTGGAGATACGCAGTATTTT. Translation gives CASSLRDSGSGDTQYF.

The sample holds one count of this clone. The V call is TRBV9, the J call TRBJ2-1; 7 bases are a match to TRBD2. J gave up 7 bases and V 0 bases, and 10 bases lay outside the gene matches. The CDR3 sequence is 16 residues long. From germline, CDR1 is SGDLS and CDR2 YYNGEE. CDR3 loop: CASSVAASGTQNEQFF. The CDR3 DNA reads as TGTGCCAGCAGCGTAGCAGCCAGCGGGACCCAAAATGAGCAGTTCTTC. Filled out from reference TRBV9 and TRBJ2-1, the complete variable domain reads DSGVTQTPKHLITATGQRVTLRCSPRSGDLSVYWYQQSLDQGLQFLIQYYNGEERAKGNILERFSAQQFPDLHSELNLSSLELGDSALYFCASSVAASGTQNEQFFGPGTRLTVL.

The V call is TRBV6-5, the J call TRBJ2-4; 8 bases are shared with TRBD1. V shed 6 bases and J 2 bases; nucleotides not matched to a gene: 6. Germline V gene lookup returns CDR1 MNHEY and CDR2 SVGAGI. The CDR3 is made up of 15 amino acids. CDR3 protein: CASRKTGGPKNIQYF. The DNA for the CDR3 is TGTGCCAGCAGGAAAACAGGGGGACCCAAAAACATTCAGTACTTC.

The rearrangement links TRBV9 to TRBJ1-1; TRBD1 matches at 8 bases. After removal of 4 bases from V and 3 bases from J, the junction contained 8 bases not matched to a gene. This CDR3 is 15 amino acids long. Germline CDR1 is SGDLS and CDR2 is YYNGEE. In DNA form, the CDR3 reads TGTGCCAGCAGCCCCCCCAGGGGGCAGCACACTGAAGCTTTCTTT. The encoded protein is CASSPPRGQHTEAFF.

This clone was recorded a few times. The V gene is TRBV7-8, the J gene TRBJ1-1; the match to TRBD1 covers 7 bases. Germline CDR1 is SGHVS and CDR2 is FQNEAQ. Trimming removed 5 bases from V and 3 bases from J; junction bases left unmatched: 9. CDR3 length: 15 residues. CDR3 bases: TGTGCCAGCAGCCGAGGGGGCGCGGGGGACACTGAAGCTTTCTTT. This sequence encodes CASSRGGAGDTEAFF.

This clone was counted between two and nine times. The V and J genes are TRBV5-1 and TRBJ1-2, with 12 nucleotides matching TRBD1. This CDR3 has 15 amino acids. From germline, CDR1 is SGHRS and CDR2 YFSETQ. Trimming took 1 base from V and 6 from J; bases not matched to a gene: 4. CDR3 in DNA: TGCGCCAGCAGCTTGAGGGGACAGGGGGCGGATGGCTACACCTTC. Protein: CASSLRGQGADGYTF. Variable domain in full (rest from reference TRBV5-1 and TRBJ1-2): KAGVTQTPRYLIKTRGQQVTLSCSPISGHRSVSWYQQTPGQGLQFLFEYFSETQRNKGNFPGRFSGRQFSNSRSEMNVSTLELGDSALYLCASSLRGQGADGYTFGSGTRLTVV.

This chain links TRBV7-6 with TRBJ2-7; 7 bases fit TRBD2. CDR3 size: 14 residues. Trimming took 0 bases from V and 3 from J; bases not matched to a gene: 2. Looked up from germline, CDR1 is SGHVS and CDR2 is FNYEAQ. CDR3 in amino acids: CASSLAGGDYEQYF. CDR3 nucleotide sequence: TGTGCCAGCAGCTTAGCGGGAGGGGACTACGAGCAGTACTTC.